These 2 T cell receptor beta chains were all obtained from the same sample, sequenced in a study of cytomegalovirus exposure and HLA in healthy donors. PCR employed 60 Vbeta and 13 Jbeta primers. The assay was immunoSEQ multiplex PCR, and TCRdb's table has in-frame clones only and misses some. The repertoire includes about 98,000 clones, 81% of them detected once, and 1.4% sits in the top ten. Sequencing input: PBMCs. Source of these receptors: a man between 40 and 49 years old in good health and CMV-seronegative.

The chain links TRBV4-1 to TRBJ2-7; a possible D gene is TRBD1 (5 bases). Germline-derived CDR1 and CDR2 are MGHRA and YSYEKL. This CDR3 comprises 14 residues. Trimming removed 4 bases from V and 0 bases from J, with 10 bases in between. The CDR3 nucleotides are TGCGCCAGCAGCCTCCGACAGCCCTCCTACGAGCAGTACTTC. This translates into CASSLRQPSYEQYF.

J is TRBJ1-2 and V is TRBV10-3; no clear D gene. CDR1 and CDR2 from the germline V gene are ENHRY and SYGVKD. V was shortened by 4 bases and J by 7 bases, with 10 bases between the two germline ends. This CDR3 is 12 amino acids long. The CDR3 DNA reads as TGTGCCATCAGTGCGGGTGGTGGTGGCTACACCTTC. Residues: CAISAGGGGYTF.